This TCR beta chain is drawn from a study of regulatory T cells in long-lasting Graves disease. In regard to this clonotype: The antigen is undetermined.

Study observations and caveats: Between persistent patients, more than 2,500 public clonotypes were shared, exceeding the roughly 1,000 shared between new patients.

The germline CDR1 and CDR2 sequences are SGHRS and YFSETQ. Losses at the gene ends were 4 bases for V and 10 bases for J; bases not matched to a gene: 6. This CDR3 comprises 12 residues. Investigators prepared the TCR beta libraries by applying iRepertoire HTBI primers and Arm-PCR of CDR3 regions. MiXCR, applied by TCRdb to the multiplex PCR reads, yields one record per CDR3 protein. The profile shows roughly 700,000 distinct CDR3 sequences, about 32% of them singletons. Indicated time point: persistent/refractory GD, antithyroid drugs over 5 years with positive TRAb. PBMC RNA was the source of the TCR library.

Sequencing used peripheral blood mononuclear cells (PBMCs), obtained when the disease was refractory, from a patient treated with antithyroid drugs. The V call is TRBV5-1, the J call TRBJ1-1, with 8 bases identical to TRBD1. The receptor's source is a female donor with Graves disease. The CDR3 sequence: CASSTDRVVAFF. The CDR3 DNA reads as TGCGCCAGCAGCACGGACAGGGTAGTAGCTTTCTTT.